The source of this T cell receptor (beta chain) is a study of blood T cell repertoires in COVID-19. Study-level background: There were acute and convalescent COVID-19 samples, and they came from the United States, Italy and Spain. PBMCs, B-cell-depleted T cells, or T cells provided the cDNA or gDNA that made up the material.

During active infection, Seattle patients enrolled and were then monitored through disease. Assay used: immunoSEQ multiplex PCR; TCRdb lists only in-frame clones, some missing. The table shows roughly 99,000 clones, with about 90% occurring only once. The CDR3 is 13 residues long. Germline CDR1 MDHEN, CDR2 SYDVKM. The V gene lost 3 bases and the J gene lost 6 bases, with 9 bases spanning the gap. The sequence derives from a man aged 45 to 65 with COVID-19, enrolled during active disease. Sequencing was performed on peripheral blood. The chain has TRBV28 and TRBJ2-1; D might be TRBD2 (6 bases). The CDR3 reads CASSFRDFNEQFF. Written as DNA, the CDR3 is TGTGCCAGCAGTTTCCGGGACTTCAATGAGCAGTTCTTC.